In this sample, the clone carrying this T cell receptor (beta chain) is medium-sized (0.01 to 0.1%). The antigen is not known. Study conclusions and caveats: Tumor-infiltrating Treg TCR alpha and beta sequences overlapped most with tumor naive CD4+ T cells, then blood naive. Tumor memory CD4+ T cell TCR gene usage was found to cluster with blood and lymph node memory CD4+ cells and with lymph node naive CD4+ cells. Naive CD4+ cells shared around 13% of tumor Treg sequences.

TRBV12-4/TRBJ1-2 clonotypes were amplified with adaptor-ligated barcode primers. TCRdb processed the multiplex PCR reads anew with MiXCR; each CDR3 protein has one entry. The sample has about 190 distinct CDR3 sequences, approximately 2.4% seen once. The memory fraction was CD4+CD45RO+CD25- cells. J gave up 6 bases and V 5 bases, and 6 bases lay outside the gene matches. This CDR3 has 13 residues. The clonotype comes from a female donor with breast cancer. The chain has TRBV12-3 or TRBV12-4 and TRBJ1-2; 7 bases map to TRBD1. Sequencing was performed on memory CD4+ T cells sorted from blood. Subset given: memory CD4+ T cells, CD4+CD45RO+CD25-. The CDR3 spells CASSQGDRDGYTF. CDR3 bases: TGTGCCAGCAGTCAAGGTGACAGGGATGGCTACACCTTC.